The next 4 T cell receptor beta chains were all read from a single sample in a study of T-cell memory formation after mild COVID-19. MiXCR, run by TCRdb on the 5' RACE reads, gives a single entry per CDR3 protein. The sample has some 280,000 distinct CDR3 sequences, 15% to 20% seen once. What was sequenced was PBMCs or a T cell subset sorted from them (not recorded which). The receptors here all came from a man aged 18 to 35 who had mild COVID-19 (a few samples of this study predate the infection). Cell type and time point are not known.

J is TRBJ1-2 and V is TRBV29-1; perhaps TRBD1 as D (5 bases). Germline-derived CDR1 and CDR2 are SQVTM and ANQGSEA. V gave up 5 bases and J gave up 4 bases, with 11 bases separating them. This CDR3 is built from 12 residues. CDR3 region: CSVTGPIYGYTF. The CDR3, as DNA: TGCAGCGTTACGGGACCGATCTATGGCTACACCTTC.

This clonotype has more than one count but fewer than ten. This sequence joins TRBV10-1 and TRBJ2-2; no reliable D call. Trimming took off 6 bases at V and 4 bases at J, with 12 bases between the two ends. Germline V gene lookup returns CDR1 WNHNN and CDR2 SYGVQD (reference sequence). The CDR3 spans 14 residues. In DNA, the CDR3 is TGCGCCAGCAGAAAGGACGGAGCCACCGGGGAGCTGTTTTTT. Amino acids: CASRKDGATGELFF.

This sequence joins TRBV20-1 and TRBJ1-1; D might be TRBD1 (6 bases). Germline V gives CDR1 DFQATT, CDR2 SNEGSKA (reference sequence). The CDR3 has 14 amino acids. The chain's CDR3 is CSPRRPGAYTEAFF. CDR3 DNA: TGCAGCCCGAGACGGCCAGGGGCATACACTGAAGCTTTCTTT.

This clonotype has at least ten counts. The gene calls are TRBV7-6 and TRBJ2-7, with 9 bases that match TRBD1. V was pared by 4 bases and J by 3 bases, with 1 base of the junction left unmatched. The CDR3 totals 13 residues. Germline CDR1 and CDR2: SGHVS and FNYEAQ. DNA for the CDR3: TGTGCCAGCAGCTCGACAGGGGGCTACGAGCAGTACTTC. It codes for CASSSTGGYEQYF.